Following are 19 T cell receptor beta chains from one sample sequenced in a study of blood T cell repertoires in COVID-19. Libraries were prepared by immunoSEQ multiplex PCR; TCRdb keeps only in-frame clonotypes and omits some of them. The sample has about 160,000 clones, roughly 82% seen once; the top ten hold nearly 15%. Sequenced input: peripheral blood. These TCRs come from a human donor with acute or convalescent COVID-19. The donor label of this sample is uncertain.

The V and J genes are TRBV11-2 and TRBJ1-6, with D uncertain. V was trimmed by 0 bases and J by 9 bases, leaving 9 bases between them. The CDR3 loop spans 14 amino acids. Germline V gene sequence: CDR1 SGHAT, CDR2 FQNNGV. The CDR3 protein is CASSLDSSSSPLHF. The CDR3 coding sequence is TGTGCCAGCAGCTTAGACAGCTCTAGTTCACCCCTCCACTTT. Complete variable domain (other parts from reference TRBV11-2 and TRBJ1-6): EAGVAQSPRYKIIEKRQSVAFWCNPISGHATLYWYQQILGQGPKLLIQFQNNGVVDDSQLPKDRFSAERLKGVDSTLKIQPAKLEDSAVYLCASSLDSSSSPLHFGNGTRLTVT.

This sequence joins TRBV29-1 and TRBJ1-1; 9 bases are shared with TRBD1. The CDR3 loop spans 15 amino acids. CDR1 and CDR2 from the germline V gene are SQVTM and ANQGSEA. The V segment lost 5 bases and the J segment 7 bases; nucleotides outside the gene matches: 14. CDR3 nucleotide sequence: TGCAGCGTTTTAGGCTCCGGGACAGGGAGTAATGAAGCTTTCTTT. Translation: CSVLGSGTGSNEAFF.

The CDR3 nucleotides are TGTGCCAGCAGCTTAGGGGCCCGAGAGAGTTCACCCCTCCACTTT. Translating gives CASSLGARESSPLHF. This chain links TRBV7-9 with TRBJ1-6, with D unclear. Trimming removed 1 base from V and 9 bases from J, with 13 bases in between. CDR3 length: 15 amino acids. Germline CDR1 and CDR2: SEHNR and FQNEAQ (reference sequence).

V usage is TRBV5-1 and J usage is TRBJ1-2; no reliable D call. Germline V gene data show CDR1 as SGHRS and CDR2 as YFSETQ. Trimming removed 3 bases at V and 4 bases at J, with 22 bases between. CDR3 length: 17 residues. The CDR3 spells CASSSQPFQGSTYGYTF. The DNA for the CDR3 is TGCGCCAGCAGCTCTCAACCTTTTCAAGGGAGCACCTATGGCTACACCTTC.

The chain has TRBV3-1 (or the pseudogene TRBV3-2) and TRBJ1-1, with D unresolved. V was cut by 0 bases and J by 5 bases, with 7 bases left in between. The CDR3 runs 13 residues. The germline V gene encodes CDR1 LGHDT and CDR2 YNNKEL (reference sequence). The CDR3 spells CASSQDVSTEAFF. The CDR3 nucleotides are TGTGCCAGCAGCCAAGATGTGTCGACTGAAGCTTTCTTT.

This clone is a singleton in its sample. The chain links TRBV6-5 to TRBJ2-7, with 10 bases matching TRBD1. CDR3 length: 14 residues. CDR1 and CDR2 from the germline V gene are MNHEY and SVGAGI. The V segment lost 7 bases and the J segment 3 bases; nucleotides outside the gene matches: 6. The CDR3 here is CASMGQGHSYEQYF. The DNA for the CDR3 is TGTGCCAGCATGGGACAGGGGCATAGCTACGAGCAGTACTTC.

Of note for this clone: The junction departs from the called germline gene at one end, perhaps through a read error. The chain joins TRBV18 to TRBJ2-7; 8 bases are shared with TRBD2. The germline V gene has CDR1 KGHSH and CDR2 LQKENI. The CDR3 covers 12 residues. In DNA, the CDR3 is TGTGCCAGCTCCCCACGCGGGGGGCCCCCGGCCTTC. Residues: CASSPRGGPPAF.

This clone was counted a few times. V and J are TRBV7-9 and TRBJ1-5; D not certain. The V end lost 1 base, the J end lost 7 bases, and 20 bases lay between the germline ends. The CDR3 length is 17 residues. Germline loops: CDR1 SEHNR, CDR2 FQNEAQ (reference sequence). The CDR3 bases are TGTGCCAGCAGCTTAGGCGGGTACGGACGACCTTGGCAGCCCCAGCATTTT. It yields the protein CASSLGGYGRPWQPQHF.

For this clone: The CDR3 end shows no conserved phenylalanine or tryptophan, and so a read error is likely. No DNA is shown, since the ends of the CDR3 on it are uncertain; the CDR3 is the one TCRdb lists. The chain has TRBV2 and TRBJ1-1; TRBD1, as called in the table, went unchecked against the DNA. The germline gives CDR1 SNHLY, CDR2 FYNNEI. The CDR3 is made up of 11 amino acids, end residues included. The chain's CDR3 is CASRLQGARAG.

V is TRBV7-2 and J is TRBJ2-3, with D possibly being TRBD2 (5 bases). CDR3 length: 17 amino acids. Germline V gives CDR1 SGHTA, CDR2 FQGNSA. V lost 4 bases and J 5 bases, leaving 22 bases between the germline ends. The CDR3 region is CASSSNWAGRSQDTQYF. As DNA, the CDR3 is TGTGCCAGCAGCTCTAATTGGGCGGGCAGGAGCCAAGATACGCAGTATTTT.

The chain couples TRBV5-6 to TRBJ2-6; D is unresolved. V lost 3 bases and J lost 2, with 9 bases in between. Germline CDR1 SGHDT, CDR2 YYEEEE. CDR3 length equals 15 residues. The CDR3 region has the DNA TGTGCCAGCAGCTGGTTAGATCCTGGGGCCAACGTCCTGACTTTC. Translating it yields CASSWLDPGANVLTF.

V is TRBV9 and J is TRBJ1-3; D call uncertain. Germline V gene data show CDR1 as SGDLS and CDR2 as YYNGEE. This CDR3 is built from 15 residues. Between the trimmed V and J ends, which lost 4 bases and 0 bases, there was a span of 11 bases. The CDR3 reads CASSSGRPSGNTIYF. The DNA of the CDR3 is TGTGCCAGCAGCAGCGGACGGCCCTCTGGAAACACCATATATTTT.

The chain has TRBV6-5 and TRBJ1-3, with 7 bases aligning to TRBD1. Germline-derived CDR1 and CDR2 are MNHEY and SVGAGI. This CDR3 contains 16 residues. With 0 bases clipped from V and 0 bases from J, the junction kept 2 bases outside the gene matches. CDR3 in amino acids: CASSYSGTVSGNTIYF. The CDR3 bases are TGTGCCAGCAGTTACTCAGGGACAGTCTCTGGAAACACCATATATTTT.

The rearrangement joins TRBV3-1 (or the pseudogene TRBV3-2) to TRBJ2-7, with a possible D match to TRBD2 (6 bases). Germline V gene lookup returns CDR1 LGHDT and CDR2 YNNKEL (reference sequence). The CDR3 is 15 residues long. With 2 bases removed from V and 2 bases from J, the gap between germline ends came to 13 bases. The CDR3: CASSQPTRFPYEQYF. CDR3 in DNA: TGTGCCAGCAGCCAACCGACTAGGTTCCCCTACGAGCAGTACTTC.

The chain couples TRBV4-1 to TRBJ2-5; 9 positions agree with TRBD1. CDR3 size: 15 residues. Trimming cost V 2 bases and J 9 bases; bases outside gene matches: 10. Germline V CDR1 and CDR2: MGHRA, YSYEKL. The CDR3 region is CASSQLPDRGGSQYF. The CDR3 bases are TGCGCCAGCAGCCAACTTCCTGACAGGGGGGGGTCCCAGTACTTC.

This chain joins TRBV4-1 and TRBJ2-1; maybe TRBD2 (7 bases). Germline lookup yields CDR1 MGHRA and CDR2 YSYEKL. With 3 bases removed from V and 7 bases from J, the gap between germline ends came to 16 bases. The CDR3 runs to 15 residues. The CDR3 loop is CASSHPGGLGNEQFF. CDR3 bases: TGCGCCAGCAGCCACCCGGGGGGCCTAGGGAATGAGCAGTTCTTC.

This chain connects TRBV6-6 to TRBJ1-6; no firm D call. The CDR3 is made up of 16 amino acids. In germline, CDR1 is MNHNY, CDR2 SVGAGI (reference sequence). V was clipped by 4 bases and J by 3 bases, with 13 bases between them. The CDR3 sequence: CASSFVRVGYNSPLHF. The CDR3 DNA follows: TGTGCCAGCAGTTTCGTACGGGTTGGCTATAATTCACCCCTCCACTTT.

The chain carries TRBV7-2 and TRBJ1-2; 8 bases align to TRBD1. This CDR3 region has 15 residues. The germline V gene has CDR1 SGHTA and CDR2 FQGNSA. V shed 4 bases, J shed 8 bases, and the junction held 12 bases outside the gene matches. The CDR3 protein is CASSSRGQGTGGYTF. Here the CDR3 DNA reads TGTGCCAGCAGCTCTAGAGGACAGGGTACGGGCGGCTACACCTTC.

The V and J genes are TRBV4-3 and TRBJ2-7, with 10 nucleotides matching TRBD2. V lost 6 bases to trimming and J lost 5 bases; unmatched junction nucleotides: 13. Per the germline V gene, CDR1 is LGHNA and CDR2 is YSLEER. The CDR3 is made up of 16 amino acids. CDR3 nucleotide sequence: TGCGCCAGCAGGTCATCCCTCCTGACTAGCGGGCACGAGCAGTACTTC. It encodes CASRSSLLTSGHEQYF.